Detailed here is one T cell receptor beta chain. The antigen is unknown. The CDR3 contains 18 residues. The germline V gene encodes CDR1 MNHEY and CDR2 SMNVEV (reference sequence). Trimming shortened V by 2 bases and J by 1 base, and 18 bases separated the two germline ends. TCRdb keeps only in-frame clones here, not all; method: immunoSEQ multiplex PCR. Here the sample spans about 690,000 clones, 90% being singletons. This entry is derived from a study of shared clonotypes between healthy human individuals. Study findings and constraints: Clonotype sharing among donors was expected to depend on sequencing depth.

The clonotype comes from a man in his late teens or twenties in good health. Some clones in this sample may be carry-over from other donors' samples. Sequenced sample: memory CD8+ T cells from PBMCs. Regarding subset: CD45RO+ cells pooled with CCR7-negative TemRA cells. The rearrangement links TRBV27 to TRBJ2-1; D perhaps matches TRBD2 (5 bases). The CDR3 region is CASSLRGLRALSYNEQFF. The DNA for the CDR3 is TGTGCCAGCAGTTTAAGAGGGTTGCGGGCCCTATCCTACAATGAGCAGTTCTTC.